The sequence of this T cell receptor (beta chain) was determined in a study of T cell repertoires in aging, cancer and after chemotherapy. The wider study: Donors were grouped into six age bands spanning 30 or younger through 70 or older.

Germline CDR1 reads SEHNR; CDR2 reads FQNEAQ (reference sequence). The CDR3 consists of 16 residues. The junction had 8 bases not matched to a gene; V was cut back by 0 bases and J by 3 bases. Study observations and caveats: In each cancer cohort, median generation probability increased across chemotherapy, suggesting thymic output rebounded.

The template was genomic DNA from peripheral blood, not RNA. A mixed TRB-A/B primer pool amplified rearranged TRB by multiplex touch-down PCR. TCRdb reprocessed the multiplex PCR reads with MiXCR, giving one entry per CDR3 protein. The sample gives over 8,000 distinct CDR3 sequences, 40% of which show up once; roughly 1.8% is in the top ten. As for this clonotype: No antigen is known for it.

The TCR sequence derives from a human donor in good health. The V call is TRBV7-9, the J call TRBJ2-7; 7 nucleotides align to TRBD1. The source material was blood. CDR3 residues: CASSLAPGTVSYEQYF. Written as DNA, the CDR3 is TGTGCCAGCAGCTTAGCCCCAGGGACAGTGAGCTACGAGCAGTACTTC.